What follows are 23 T cell receptor beta chains derived from one specimen sequenced in a study of OX40 agonist ivuxolimab in advanced cancers. Here immunoSEQ multiplex PCR was the method, and the copy in TCRdb shows in-frame clones only, minus some. The table lists about 98,000 clones, 80% to 90% of them singletons. This sample comprised CD4+ or CD8+ T cells sorted from blood, obtained in a trial of the OX40 agonist ivuxolimab. Receptors were obtained from an adult with an advanced solid tumor such as melanoma, head and neck, liver or kidney cancer.

Here the CDR3 reads CASSARQGRENEQYV. The DNA of the CDR3 is TGTGCCAGCAGTGCACGACAGGGGAGAGAAAACGAGCAGTACGTC. The J gene is TRBJ2-7, the V gene TRBV7-2; 8 bases fit TRBD1. CDR3 length: 15 residues. From germline, CDR1 is SGHTA and CDR2 FQGNSA. The J segment lost 5 bases and the V segment lost 6 bases, leaving 12 bases of the junction unmatched.

J is TRBJ2-3 and V is TRBV18; D not certain. Germline loops: CDR1 KGHSH, CDR2 LQKENI. This CDR3 is built from 16 residues. V lost 3 bases, J lost 0 bases, and 13 bases lay in between. The CDR3 spells CASSPSPASSTDTQYF. CDR3 DNA sequence: TGTGCCAGCTCACCCAGTCCTGCTTCTAGCACAGATACGCAGTATTTT.

The chain is built from TRBV6-1 and TRBJ2-3; D could derive from TRBD1 or TRBD2 (5 bases each). Trimming pared 2 bases from V and 9 bases from J, leaving 18 bases between. The CDR3 consists of 15 residues. Germline V gene sequence: CDR1 MNHNS, CDR2 SASEGT. The CDR3 sequence: CASSEILGTAGTQYF. The CDR3 nucleotides are TGTGCCAGCAGTGAAATTCTGGGGACCGCAGGGACGCAGTATTTT.

The CDR3 region is CASSQGASTGELFF. The CDR3 region has the DNA TGTGCCAGCAGTCAGGGGGCTAGCACCGGGGAGCTGTTTTTT. The rearrangement joins TRBV7-2 to TRBJ2-2; 8 nucleotides line up with TRBD1. J was trimmed by 4 bases and V by 6 bases; bases with no gene match: 4. The CDR3 sequence is 14 residues long. The germline gives CDR1 SGHTA, CDR2 FQGNSA.

The CDR3 region has the DNA TGCGCCAGCAGCCAAGGGCTCAGCGGGAGGGGGAATGAGCAGTTCTTC. It is translated as CASSQGLSGRGNEQFF. V usage is TRBV4-1 and J usage is TRBJ2-1; 10 nucleotides line up with TRBD2. V was clipped by 1 base and J by 7 bases; unmatched bases: 7. CDR3 length equals 16 residues. Germline CDR1 reads MGHRA; CDR2 reads YSYEKL.

The rearrangement joins TRBV2 to TRBJ1-6, with D tentatively TRBD1 (5 bases). The CDR3 sequence is 12 residues long. Deletions cut 10 bases from V and 7 bases from J, with 11 bases between. The germline V gene encodes CDR1 SNHLY and CDR2 FYNNEI. CDR3 protein: CATRAPNSPLHF. DNA of the CDR3: TGTGCCACCAGGGCCCCAAATTCACCCCTCCACTTT. Complete variable domain (other parts from reference TRBV2 and TRBJ1-6): EPEVTQTPSHQVTQMGQEVILRCVPISNHLYFYWYRQILGQKVEFLVSFYNNEISEKSEIFDDQFSVERPDGSNFTLKIRSTKLEDSAMYFCATRAPNSPLHFGNGTRLTVT.

The V gene is TRBV29-1, the J gene TRBJ1-1, with TRBD1 as a possible D gene (5 bases). V lost 4 bases to trimming and J lost 2 bases, with 17 bases between them. Germline loops: CDR1 SQVTM, CDR2 ANQGSEA. The length of the CDR3 is 15 residues. CDR3 region: CSVGRVAGSNTEAFF. The CDR3 nucleotides are TGCAGCGTTGGGCGTGTGGCAGGGAGCAACACTGAAGCTTTCTTT.

The rearrangement links TRBV6-1 to TRBJ2-1; 9 bases line up with TRBD2. Per the germline V gene, CDR1 is MNHNS and CDR2 is SASEGT. J was trimmed by 8 bases and V by 6 bases; bases with no gene match: 11. The CDR3 runs to 15 residues. For the CDR3, the DNA is TGTGCCAGCAGCGTAGCGGGAGCAGGGGGGTATGAGCAGTTCTTC. It encodes CASSVAGAGGYEQFF.

The chain carries TRBV5-8 and TRBJ2-7; tentative D call: TRBD2 (5 bases). There are 13 residues in the CDR3. Trimming cost V 4 bases and J 12 bases, with 20 bases left between them. Germline V gene lookup returns CDR1 SGHTS and CDR2 YDEGEE. This CDR3 reads CASSRRGTGRRYF. CDR3 DNA sequence: TGTGCCAGCAGCCGCCGGGGAACGGGCCGAAGGTACTTC.

This rearrangement joins TRBV4-3 to TRBJ2-2, with 10 bases matching TRBD2. The V gene end was trimmed by 2 bases and the J gene end by 5 bases; junction bases not matched to a gene: 2. The CDR3 extends over 15 amino acids. Germline CDR1 is LGHNA and CDR2 is YSLEER. The CDR3 nucleotides are TGCGCCAGCAGCCAACGGACTAGCGGAACCGGGGAGCTGTTTTTT. It codes for CASSQRTSGTGELFF.

With respect to this clone: Other DNA sequences within the sample encode an identical CDR3. This sequence joins TRBV7-2 and TRBJ2-5; 8 nucleotides line up with TRBD2. The CDR3 extends over 14 amino acids. Germline assignment: CDR1 SGHTA and CDR2 FQGNSA. With 4 bases clipped from V and 2 bases from J, the junction kept 3 bases outside the gene matches. CDR3 region: CASSSTSVQETQYF. In DNA form, the CDR3 reads TGTGCCAGCAGCTCGACTAGCGTACAAGAGACCCAGTACTTC.

This clone was observed a single time. The chain has TRBV10-3 and TRBJ2-5; 8 nucleotides line up with TRBD1. The V gene's germline CDR1 is ENHRY and CDR2 SYGVKD. The junction had 4 bases not matched to a gene; V was cut back by 0 bases and J by 4 bases. The CDR3 is 15 amino acids. DNA of the CDR3: TGTGCCATCAGTGAGTCTGTCAGGGGGCCAGAGACCCAGTACTTC. The encoded protein is CAISESVRGPETQYF.

V usage is TRBV7-2 and J usage is TRBJ1-1; D may be TRBD1 (5 bases). V lost 3 bases to trimming and J lost 2 bases, with 13 bases between them. CDR3 size: 15 residues. From germline, CDR1 is SGHTA and CDR2 FQGNSA. The CDR3: CASSLGRGGNTEAFF. The CDR3 DNA reads as TGTGCCAGCAGCTTGGGGCGTGGGGGAAACACTGAAGCTTTCTTT.

The V call is TRBV19, the J call TRBJ2-7; no definite D call. Trimming took 1 base from V and 3 from J, leaving 7 bases between them. This CDR3 spans 13 amino acids. In germline, CDR1 is LNHDA, CDR2 SQIVND (reference sequence). The CDR3 loop reads CASSIGHSYEQYF. The CDR3 bases are TGTGCCAGTAGTATAGGGCACAGCTACGAGCAGTACTTC.

The chain recombines TRBV19 with TRBJ1-5, with 7 bases aligning to TRBD1. The CDR3 extends over 14 amino acids. Germline V gene sequence: CDR1 LNHDA, CDR2 SQIVND (reference sequence). The J segment lost 6 bases and the V segment lost 6 bases, leaving 8 bases of the junction unmatched. The CDR3 DNA follows: TGTGCCAGTAGCGGAGGACAGGTCGCTCAGCCCCAGCATTTT. Its translation is CASSGGQVAQPQHF.

The chain links TRBV10-3 to TRBJ2-1, with D unresolved. There are 14 residues in the CDR3. Germline values: CDR1 ENHRY, CDR2 SYGVKD. The germline V and J ends were trimmed by 0 bases and 6 bases, with 9 bases remaining between them. The DNA for the CDR3 is TGTGCCATCAGTGAGTCGTTGGGCGCCAATGAGCAGTTCTTC. Protein product: CAISESLGANEQFF.

This clone was seen just once. This rearrangement joins TRBV10-3 to TRBJ1-1; a possible D gene is TRBD1 (5 bases). The ends were cut back, 3 bases at V and 3 bases at J, with 8 bases in the middle. CDR3 length: 13 amino acids. Germline V CDR1 and CDR2: ENHRY, SYGVKD. As DNA, the CDR3 is TGTGCCATCAGTGACCAGGGTTACACTGAAGCTTTCTTT. This gives the protein CAISDQGYTEAFF.

The chain links TRBV18 to TRBJ1-3; D remains unclear. There are 16 residues in the CDR3. Between the trimmed V and J ends, which lost 0 bases and 2 bases, there was a span of 11 bases. CDR1 and CDR2 from the germline V gene are KGHSH and LQKENI. The CDR3 DNA is TGTGCCAGCTCACCACCGAGTTCCGGGGCTGGAAACACCATATATTTT. This sequence encodes CASSPPSSGAGNTIYF. The full variable domain, completed using reference TRBV18 and TRBJ1-3, is NAGVMQNPRHLVRRRGQEARLRCSPMKGHSHVYWYRQLPEEGLKFMVYLQKENIIDESGMPKERFSAEFPKEGPSILRIQQVVRGDSAAYFCASSPPSSGAGNTIYFGEGSWLTVV.

The V gene is TRBV5-6, the J gene TRBJ1-3, with D tentatively TRBD1 (5 bases). Looked up from germline, CDR1 is SGHDT and CDR2 is YYEEEE. Trimming cost V 4 bases and J 4 bases, with 18 bases left between them. The CDR3 sequence is 16 residues long. The CDR3 reads CASSLTGHPRGNTIYF. CDR3 DNA: TGTGCCAGCAGCCTCACAGGACATCCGAGGGGAAACACCATATATTTT.

The chain has TRBV28 and TRBJ1-4; D is possibly TRBD1 (6 bases). The CDR3 loop spans 15 amino acids. Germline CDR1 MDHEN, CDR2 SYDVKM. Trimming stripped 4 bases from V and 7 bases from J, with 16 bases between. CDR3 region: CASSSPRGAREKLFF. CDR3 nucleotides: TGTGCCAGCAGTTCCCCGAGGGGGGCGCGTGAAAAACTGTTTTTT.

The V and J genes are TRBV7-8 and TRBJ2-5; D not resolved. The CDR3 covers 12 residues. Trimming left V 2 bases short and J 1 base short, with 2 bases between. Germline loops: CDR1 SGHVS, CDR2 FQNEAQ. DNA for the CDR3: TGTGCCAGCAGCTTAACCCAAGAGACCCAGTACTTC. Protein: CASSLTQETQYF.

This clone was observed a single time. The chain links TRBV5-1 to TRBJ1-1, with 11 bases matching TRBD1. The length of the CDR3 is 15 residues. Germline lookup yields CDR1 SGHRS and CDR2 YFSETQ. V lost 2 bases and J lost 1; bases outside the gene matches: 1. CDR3 protein: CASSFGQGANTEAFF. In nucleotides, the CDR3 is TGCGCCAGCAGCTTTGGACAGGGGGCGAACACTGAAGCTTTCTTT.

The rearrangement uses TRBV6-6 and TRBJ1-2; D unresolved. The ends were cut back, 6 bases at V and 8 bases at J, with 10 bases in the middle. This CDR3 has 11 residues. Germline lookup yields CDR1 MNHNY and CDR2 SVGAGI (reference sequence). The CDR3 protein is CASSTARGYTF. The CDR3, as DNA: TGTGCCAGCAGCACGGCGCGGGGCTACACCTTC.